Listed below are T cell receptor beta chains from one sample, sequenced in a study of blood T cells in healthy people across ages. MiXCR was run by TCRdb on the 5' RACE reads, yielding one entry per CDR3 protein. The data show about 2 million distinct CDR3 sequences, with less than 50% seen just once and roughly 2% held by the top ten. The sample comprised blood. The origin of the receptors is a woman in her thirties or forties in good health. CDR3s include the opening cysteine and the closing phenylalanine or tryptophan. Each record gives: V gene, clone size, D gene, J gene, CDR3 length, CDR3 protein, CDR3 DNA. A D gene is named only where the DNA matches it firmly. The size entry is marked missing in some rows and otherwise reads once, few, many or a size class.

>TRBV4-3|.|.|TRBJ2-1|12
CASSHYNNEQFF
TGCGCCAGCAGCCACTATAACAATGAGCAGTTCTTC
>TRBV9|.|.|TRBJ2-3|14
CASSVSDSPNTQYF
TGTGCCAGCAGCGTTTCGGACAGCCCCAATACGCAGTATTTT
>TRBV7-2|few|.|TRBJ2-7|14
CASSSPGWSYEQYF
TGTGCCAGCAGCTCTCCTGGTTGGTCCTACGAGCAGTACTTC
>TRBV3-1|few|TRBD1|TRBJ2-5|13
CASSQLTGGGQYF
TGTGCCAGCAGCCAACTTACAGGGGGCGGGCAGTACTTC
>TRBV27|.|.|TRBJ1-6|13
CASSLSVGSPLHF
TGTGCCAGCAGTTTATCTGTGGGTTCACCCCTCCACTTT
>TRBV6-2/TRBV6-3|.|.|TRBJ2-7|13
CASSYRVTNEQYF
TGTGCCAGCAGTTACAGGGTTACGAACGAGCAGTACTTC
>TRBV28|.|TRBD2|TRBJ2-5|15
CASSSLLAGGETQYF
TGTGCCAGCAGTTCCCTACTAGCGGGGGGAGAGACCCAGTACTTC
>TRBV12-3/TRBV12-4|once|TRBD2|TRBJ2-1|16
CASSRTSGGAGNERFF
TGTGCCAGCAGTCGAACTAGCGGGGGGGCCGGGAATGAGCGGTTCTTC
>TRBV29-1|.|.|TRBJ2-5|12
CSVWAPQETQYF
TGCAGCGTTTGGGCACCGCAAGAGACCCAGTACTTC
>TRBV28|.|TRBD2|TRBJ2-1|15
CASTMGTSGSNEQFF
TGTGCCAGCACCATGGGGACTAGTGGTTCCAATGAGCAGTTCTTC
>TRBV7-8|.|TRBD1|TRBJ2-3|15
CASSGWDSRTDTQYF
TGTGCCAGCAGCGGGTGGGACAGCCGCACAGATACGCAGTATTTT
>TRBV28|.|TRBD1|TRBJ2-7|18
CASSTKGQGAFSPYEQYF
TGTGCCAGCAGCACAAAGGGACAGGGGGCTTTTTCTCCCTACGAGCAGTACTTC
>TRBV6-1|.|.|TRBJ2-5|11
CASSNTGEQYF
TGTGCCAGCAGTAATACGGGTGAGCAGTACTTC
>TRBV28|few|.|TRBJ2-5|14
CASSTTPGAETQYF
TGTGCCAGCAGTACAACCCCAGGGGCAGAGACCCAGTACTTC
>TRBV4-1|.|.|TRBJ2-5|14
CASSRLGFKETQYF
TGCGCCAGCAGCCGTCTGGGGTTTAAGGAGACCCAGTACTTC
>TRBV6-2/TRBV6-3|.|TRBD1|TRBJ1-6|15
CASRRLGTANSPLHF
TGTGCCAGCAGGCGTCTGGGGACAGCAAATTCACCCCTCCACTTT
>TRBV28|.|.|TRBJ1-6|14
CASRRTQGNSPLHF
TGTGCCAGCAGACGGACCCAGGGGAATTCACCCCTCCACTTT
>TRBV20-1|few|.|TRBJ2-6|16
CSARDSQGGGANVLTF
TGCAGTGCTAGAGACTCCCAGGGGGGTGGGGCCAACGTCCTGACTTTC
>TRBV20-1|.|.|TRBJ2-1|15
CSASLTGVVHNEQFF
TGCAGTGCCTCCTTGACGGGGGTTGTTCACAATGAGCAGTTCTTC
>TRBV20-1|.|.|TRBJ2-1|13
CSARTSFNNEQFF
TGCAGTGCTAGAACTAGCTTCAACAATGAGCAGTTCTTC
>TRBV29-1|.|TRBD1|TRBJ2-3|12
CSTGQGASTQYF
TGCAGCACCGGACAGGGGGCTAGTACGCAGTATTTT
>TRBV28|few|TRBD1|TRBJ2-7|16
CASSPSGQESSYEQYF
TGTGCCAGCAGTCCCTCCGGACAGGAGAGCTCCTACGAGCAGTACTTC
>TRBV4-1|.|.|TRBJ2-3|19
CASSPVPGARDLITDMQYF
TGCGCCAGCAGCCCGGTCCCCGGTGCGCGGGACTTAATCACAGATATGCAGTATTTT
>TRBV5-1|.|TRBD1|TRBJ2-5|14
CASSLTGGWETQYF
TGCGCCAGCAGCTTGACAGGGGGATGGGAGACCCAGTACTTC
>TRBV7-2|few|TRBD1|TRBJ1-4|15
CASSLVQGAGGKLFF
TGTGCCAGCAGCTTAGTTCAGGGGGCTGGGGGAAAACTGTTTTTT
>TRBV4-1|.|.|TRBJ2-1|14
CASSQPGFNNEQFF
TGCGCCAGCAGCCAACCGGGTTTTAACAATGAGCAGTTCTTC
>TRBV20-1|.|TRBD2|TRBJ2-1|15
CSARGRTSGYNEQFF
TGCAGTGCTAGGGGCCGGACTAGCGGATACAATGAGCAGTTCTTC
>TRBV11-2|.|TRBD2|TRBJ2-1|17
CASSLATSGVGYNEQFF
TGTGCCAGCAGCTTAGCTACTAGCGGGGTGGGTTACAATGAGCAGTTCTTC
>TRBV7-2|.|.|TRBJ2-7|11
CASQIRNEQYF
TGTGCCAGCCAAATAAGGAATGAGCAGTACTTC
>TRBV20-1|.|TRBD2|TRBJ2-3|15
CSAGISGALTDTQYF
TGCAGTGCTGGCATTAGCGGGGCCCTCACAGATACGCAGTATTTT
>TRBV12-3/TRBV12-4|.|.|TRBJ2-1|10
CTSSLNEQFF
TGTACCAGCAGTCTTAATGAGCAGTTCTTC
>TRBV24-1|.|TRBD2|TRBJ2-5|16
CATSVASGGRWETQYF
TGTGCCACCAGTGTGGCTAGCGGGGGGCGTTGGGAGACCCAGTACTTC
>TRBV14|.|.|TRBJ2-1|16
CASSRGSGMAYNEQFF
TGTGCCAGCAGCCGGGGGAGTGGGATGGCTTACAATGAGCAGTTCTTC
>TRBV20-1|few|.|TRBJ2-3|14
CSVRRGGDTDTQYF
TGCAGTGTCCGAAGGGGGGGGGACACAGATACGCAGTATTTT
>TRBV14|.|TRBD1|TRBJ2-4|16
CASSPGGFMPKNIQYF
TGTGCCAGCAGTCCAGGGGGCTTTATGCCCAAAAACATTCAGTACTTC
>TRBV28|.|TRBD1|TRBJ2-1|14
CASSVYRGYNEQFF
TGTGCCAGCAGTGTATACAGGGGCTACAATGAGCAGTTCTTC
>TRBV27|few|.|TRBJ2-7|13
CASSLRRNLEQYF
TGTGCCAGCAGTTTAAGGAGGAACCTCGAGCAGTACTTC
>TRBV25-1|.|TRBD2|TRBJ2-3|17
CASSEGRVGLVTDTQYF
TGTGCCAGCAGTGAGGGGAGGGTGGGACTAGTGACAGATACGCAGTATTTT
>TRBV4-3|.|.|TRBJ1-4|17
CASSQDLTLATNEKLFF
TGCGCCAGCAGCCAAGATCTTACACTTGCAACTAATGAGAAACTGTTTTTT
>TRBV28|many|TRBD1|TRBJ2-7|13
CASSRTGGSEQYF
TGCGCCAGCAGCCGCACAGGGGGAAGTGAGCAGTACTTC
>TRBV7-2|.|TRBD2|TRBJ2-7|15
CASSERDYKSYEQYF
TGTGCCAGCAGCGAGCGGGACTACAAGTCCTACGAGCAGTACTTC